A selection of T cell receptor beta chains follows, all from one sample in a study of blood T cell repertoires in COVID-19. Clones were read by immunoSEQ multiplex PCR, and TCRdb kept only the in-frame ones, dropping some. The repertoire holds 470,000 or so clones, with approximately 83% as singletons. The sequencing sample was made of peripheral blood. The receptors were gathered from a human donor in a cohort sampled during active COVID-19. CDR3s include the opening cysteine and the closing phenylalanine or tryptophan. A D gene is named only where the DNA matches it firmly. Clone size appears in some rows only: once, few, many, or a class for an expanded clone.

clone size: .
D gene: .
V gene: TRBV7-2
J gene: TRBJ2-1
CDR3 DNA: TGTGCCAGCAGCTTGCGGCGCCGTAGCTCCTACAATGAGCAGTTCTTC
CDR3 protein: CASSLRRRSSYNEQFF

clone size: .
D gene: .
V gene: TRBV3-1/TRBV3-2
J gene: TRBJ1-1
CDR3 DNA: TGTGCCAGCAGCCAACAACCAAGTTCGGGGACTGAAGCTTTCTTT
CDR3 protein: CASSQQPSSGTEAFF

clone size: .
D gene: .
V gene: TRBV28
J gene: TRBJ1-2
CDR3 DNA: TGTGCCAGCACCACCCCGAGTGAGGGCATCTACGGCTACACCTTC
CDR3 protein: CASTTPSEGIYGYTF

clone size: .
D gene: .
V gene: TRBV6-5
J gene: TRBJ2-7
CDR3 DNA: TGTGCCACAACCCGGCCGACTCCCTACGAGCAGTACTTC
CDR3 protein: CATTRPTPYEQYF

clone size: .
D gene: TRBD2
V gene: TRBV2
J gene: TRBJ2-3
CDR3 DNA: TGTGCCAGCAAGGGACTAGCTAGCCCAGATACGCAGTATTTT
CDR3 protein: CASKGLASPDTQYF

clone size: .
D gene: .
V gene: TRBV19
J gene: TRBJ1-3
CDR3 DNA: TGTGCCAGTAGTGTACAGGTCTCTGGAAACACCATATATTTT
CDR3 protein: CASSVQVSGNTIYF

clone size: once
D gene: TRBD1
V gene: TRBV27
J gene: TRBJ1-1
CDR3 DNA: TGTGCCAGCAGTAAAATTACGGACAGGGTGCCTGAAGCTTTCTTT
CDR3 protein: CASSKITDRVPEAFF

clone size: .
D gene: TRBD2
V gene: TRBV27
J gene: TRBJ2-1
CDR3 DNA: TGTGCCAGCACTGCCGGGACTAGCGGGAATGAGCAGTTCTTC
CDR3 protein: CASTAGTSGNEQFF

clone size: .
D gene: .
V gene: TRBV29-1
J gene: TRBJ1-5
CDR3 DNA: TGCAGCGCCTCGGGGGGGTCGGGGAATCAGCCCCAGCATTTT
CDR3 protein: CSASGGSGNQPQHF

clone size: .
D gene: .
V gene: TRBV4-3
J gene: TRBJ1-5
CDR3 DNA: TGCGCCAGCAGCCTGGGACATACTAGCAATCAGCCCCAGCATTTT
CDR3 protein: CASSLGHTSNQPQHF

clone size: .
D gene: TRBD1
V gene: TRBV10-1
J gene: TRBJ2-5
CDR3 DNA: TGCGCCAGCAGTGAGCTTAGGACAGGGGGACGAGAGACCCAGTACTTC
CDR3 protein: CASSELRTGGRETQYF

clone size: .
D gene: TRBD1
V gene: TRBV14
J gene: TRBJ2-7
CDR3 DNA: TGTGCCAGCAGCCACCGACAGGGCTACGAGCAGTACTTC
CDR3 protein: CASSHRQGYEQYF

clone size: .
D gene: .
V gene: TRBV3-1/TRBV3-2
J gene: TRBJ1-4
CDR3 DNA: TGTGCCAGCAGCCAAGATCCCCCCTTAAGGGGCGATGAAAAACTGTTTTTT
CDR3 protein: CASSQDPPLRGDEKLFF

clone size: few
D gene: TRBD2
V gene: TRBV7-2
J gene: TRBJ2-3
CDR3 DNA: TGTGCCAGCAGCGCCTCTAGCGGGAGGATCACAGATACGCAGTATTTT
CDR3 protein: CASSASSGRITDTQYF

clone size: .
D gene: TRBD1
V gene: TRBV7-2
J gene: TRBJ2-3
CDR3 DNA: TGTGCCAGCAGCCTGGATGGGACAGGCCGCGGTTATACGCAGTATTTT
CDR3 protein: CASSLDGTGRGYTQYF

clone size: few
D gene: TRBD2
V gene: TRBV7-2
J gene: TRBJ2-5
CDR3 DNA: TGTGCCAGCAGCTTAGTCCCCGCGGGAGGGCTAGAGACCCAGTACTTC
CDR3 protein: CASSLVPAGGLETQYF

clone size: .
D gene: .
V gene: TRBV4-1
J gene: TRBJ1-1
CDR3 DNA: TGCGCCAGCAGCCAAGATCAAGGGGTGGAGGCTTTCTTT
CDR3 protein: CASSQDQGVEAFF

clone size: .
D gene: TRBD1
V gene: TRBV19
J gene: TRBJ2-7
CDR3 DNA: TGTGCCAGTAGTATATATGGACAGGGGGCCTACGAGCAGTACTTC
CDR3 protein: CASSIYGQGAYEQYF

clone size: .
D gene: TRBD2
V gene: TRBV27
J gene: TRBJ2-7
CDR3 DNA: TGTGCCAGCAGTTTACAAGCGGGGGCGAGGGGCGAGCAGTACTTC
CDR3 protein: CASSLQAGARGEQYF

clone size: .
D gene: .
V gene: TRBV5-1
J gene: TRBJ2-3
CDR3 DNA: TGCGCCAGCAGCTTTCAGCGGAGACCTAGCACAGATACGCAGTATTTT
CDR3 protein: CASSFQRRPSTDTQYF

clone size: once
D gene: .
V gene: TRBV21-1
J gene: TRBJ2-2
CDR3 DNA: TGTGCCAGCAGCAAAGGGGAGTGGGGTAACCGCCGAGCGAGCACCGGGGAGCTGTTTTTT
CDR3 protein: CASSKGEWGNRRASTGELFF

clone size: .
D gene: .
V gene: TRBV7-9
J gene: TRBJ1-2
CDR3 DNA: TGTGCCAGCAGCTTAGGGACAGCAGCCAACTATGGCTACACCTTC
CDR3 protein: CASSLGTAANYGYTF

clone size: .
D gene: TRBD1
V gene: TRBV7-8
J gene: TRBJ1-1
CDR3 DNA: TGTGCCAGCAGCTTAGAAAGGAGGGGGCAGGGGAACACTGAAGCTTTCTTT
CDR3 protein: CASSLERRGQGNTEAFF

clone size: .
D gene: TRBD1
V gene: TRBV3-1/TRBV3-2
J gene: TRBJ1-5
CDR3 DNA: TGTGCCAGCAGCCAAGATTGGACAGGGGGAACGAGTCAGCCCCAGCATTTT
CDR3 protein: CASSQDWTGGTSQPQHF

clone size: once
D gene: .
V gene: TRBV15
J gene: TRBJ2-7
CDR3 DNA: TGTGCCACCAGCAGAGAAATCGGAGCAGGGGTCCCCTACGAGCAGTACTTC
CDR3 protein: CATSREIGAGVPYEQYF

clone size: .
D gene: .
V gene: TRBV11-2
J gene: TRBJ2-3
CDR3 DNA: TGTGCCAGCAGCTTATCTTCGGGGTATGACACAGATACGCAGTATTTT
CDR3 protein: CASSLSSGYDTDTQYF

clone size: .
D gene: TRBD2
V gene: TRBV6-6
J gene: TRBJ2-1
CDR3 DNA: TGTGCCAGCAGTTACTCGAGTAGCGGGGGCTACAATGAGCAGTTCTTC
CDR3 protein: CASSYSSSGGYNEQFF

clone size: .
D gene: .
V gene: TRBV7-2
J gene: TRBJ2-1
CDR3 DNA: TGTGCCAGCAGTTTCACTATGCGCCGGACAAGGTACAATGAGCAGTTCTTC
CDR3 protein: CASSFTMRRTRYNEQFF

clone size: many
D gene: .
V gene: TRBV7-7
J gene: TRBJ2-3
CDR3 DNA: TGTGCTAGCAGCTTGGAGAACAGGGGCACAGATACGCAGTATTTT
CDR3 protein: CASSLENRGTDTQYF

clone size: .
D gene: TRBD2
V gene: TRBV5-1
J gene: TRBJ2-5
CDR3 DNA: TGCGCCAGCAGCTTGGAGCCAGCGGGAGACCAAGAGACCCAGTACTTC
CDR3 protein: CASSLEPAGDQETQYF

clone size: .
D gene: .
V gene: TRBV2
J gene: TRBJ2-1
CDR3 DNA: TGTGCCAGCAGTGAAGGCGGGACGAACAATGAGCAGTTCTTC
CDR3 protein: CASSEGGTNNEQFF

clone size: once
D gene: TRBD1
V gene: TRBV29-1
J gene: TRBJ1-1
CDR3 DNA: TGCAGCGTTGGGGCAGGGGGCCCCACTGAAGCTTTCTTT
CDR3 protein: CSVGAGGPTEAFF

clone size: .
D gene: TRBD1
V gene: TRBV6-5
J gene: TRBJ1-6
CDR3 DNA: TGTGCCAGCAGTTACGGGACAGGGGGGCGTTCACCCCTCCACTTT
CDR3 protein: CASSYGTGGRSPLHF

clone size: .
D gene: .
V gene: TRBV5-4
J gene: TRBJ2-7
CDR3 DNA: TGTGCCAGCAGCTTGTTCGGGACAAATTACGAGCAGTACTTC
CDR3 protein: CASSLFGTNYEQYF

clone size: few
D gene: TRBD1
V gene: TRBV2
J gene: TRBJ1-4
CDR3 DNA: TGTGCCAGCAGAGCCGGGACAGGGGTATTGTTCGGTGAAAAACTGTTTTTT
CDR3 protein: CASRAGTGVLFGEKLFF

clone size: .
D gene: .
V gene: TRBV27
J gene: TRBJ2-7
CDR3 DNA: TGTGCCAGCAGTTTCACAGGCTACGAGCAGTACTTC
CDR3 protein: CASSFTGYEQYF

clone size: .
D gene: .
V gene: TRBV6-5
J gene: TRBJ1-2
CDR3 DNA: TGTGCCAGCAGTTACCGGACGGGATACGGCTACACCTTC
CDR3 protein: CASSYRTGYGYTF

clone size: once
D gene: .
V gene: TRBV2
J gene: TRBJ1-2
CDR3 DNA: TGTGCCAGCAGTGAAACGGGGGTTGGCTACACCTTC
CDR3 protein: CASSETGVGYTF

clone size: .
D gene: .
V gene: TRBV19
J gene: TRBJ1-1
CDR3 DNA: TGTGCCAGTAGCTACAGGGAAAACACTGAAGCTTTCTTT
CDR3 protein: CASSYRENTEAFF

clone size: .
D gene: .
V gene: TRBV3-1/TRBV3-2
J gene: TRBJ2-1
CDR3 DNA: TGTGCCAGCAGCCAAGGTTATAGAGACAATGAGCAGTTCTTC
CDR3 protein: CASSQGYRDNEQFF